Following are 32 T cell receptor beta chains from one sample sequenced in a study of PD-L1 blockade in urothelial cancer. Profiled with immunoSEQ multiplex PCR; TCRdb holds only in-frame clones, not every one. This table has tens of thousands of clones, around nine tenths appearing once. Regarding time point: peripheral blood 6 weeks after treatment start. Sequencing used PBMCs, obtained around atezolizumab (anti-PD-L1) treatment. These receptors were taken from a woman aged 55-70 years with urothelial cancer.

This chain uses TRBV10-2 with TRBJ2-2; 8 positions match TRBD2. With 7 bases clipped from V and 0 bases from J, the junction kept 13 bases outside the gene matches. There are 18 residues in the CDR3. The germline V gene encodes CDR1 WSHSY and CDR2 SAAADI. Here the CDR3 reads CASTFHSGTRSNTGELFF. In DNA form, the CDR3 reads TGCGCCAGCACCTTTCATAGCGGGACCAGATCGAACACCGGGGAGCTGTTTTTT.

V usage is TRBV5-8 and J usage is TRBJ2-5; D is unresolved. Germline V CDR1 and CDR2: SGHTS, YDEGEE. The CDR3 spans 11 residues. Trimming cost V 2 bases and J 9 bases, with 8 bases left between them. CDR3: CASSLLPAQYF. The CDR3 DNA sequence: TGTGCCAGCAGCTTATTGCCGGCCCAGTACTTC.

This clone was counted once. This sequence joins TRBV11-3 and TRBJ2-7; no definite D call. V lost 1 base to trimming and J lost 6 bases, with 7 bases between them. Germline V gene data show CDR1 as SGHNT and CDR2 as YENEEA. This CDR3 contains 12 residues. CDR3 coding DNA: TGTGCCAGCAGCTTAGGGTTCGGCGAGCAGTACTTC. As protein: CASSLGFGEQYF.

The chain combines TRBV7-2 with TRBJ1-1; a weak D match, TRBD1 (5 bases). V was trimmed by 1 base and J by 6 bases, leaving 6 bases between them. The CDR3 is 12 residues long. Germline CDR1 SGHTA, CDR2 FQGNSA. The chain's CDR3 is CASSLEGSEAFF. CDR3 DNA: TGTGCCAGCAGCTTAGAGGGGTCTGAAGCTTTCTTT.

The rearrangement joins TRBV11-3 to TRBJ1-3; D uncertain. Trimming removed 5 bases from V and 4 bases from J, with 9 bases in between. This CDR3 region has 13 residues. Looked up from germline, CDR1 is SGHNT and CDR2 is YENEEA. The CDR3 reads CASSLFAGNTIYF. The CDR3 DNA is TGTGCCAGCAGCCTGTTCGCGGGAAACACCATATATTTT.

The chain recombines TRBV9 with TRBJ2-7; possibly TRBD2 for D (5 bases). V was pared by 4 bases and J by 3 bases, with 17 bases between. CDR3 size: 15 residues. CDR1 is SGDLS, CDR2 YYNGEE, per germline. The CDR3 region is CASSTSGEGNYEQYF. DNA of the CDR3: TGTGCCAGCAGCACCTCTGGAGAGGGAAACTACGAGCAGTACTTC.

This chain joins TRBV5-8 and TRBJ2-5; possible D gene TRBD2, 5 bases. This CDR3 contains 12 residues. Trimming took 4 bases from V and 7 from J, leaving 11 bases between them. The germline CDR1 and CDR2 sequences are SGHTS and YDEGEE. This chain's CDR3 is CASSPRGWTQYF. In nucleotides, the CDR3 is TGTGCCAGCAGCCCACGAGGGTGGACCCAGTACTTC.

This clone appeared a few times. The chain couples TRBV6-1 to TRBJ1-2, with D perhaps matching TRBD1 (5 bases). With 6 bases removed from V and 4 bases from J, the gap between germline ends came to 6 bases. Germline V gene data show CDR1 as MNHNS and CDR2 as SASEGT. The CDR3 sequence is 11 residues long. The CDR3 loop reads CASRTAYGYTF. CDR3 nucleotides: TGTGCCAGCAGGACAGCCTATGGCTACACCTTC.

DNA of the CDR3: TGTGCCAGCAGCTTTTCAGGGGGTCCCCTCCACTTT. This codes for CASSFSGGPLHF. J is TRBJ1-6 and V is TRBV7-3, with 7 bases aligning to TRBD1. The CDR3 consists of 12 residues. Germline lookup yields CDR1 SGHTA and CDR2 FQGTGA. The ends lost 3 bases at V and 13 bases at J; junction bases unmatched: 3.

This clone was counted a single time. The CDR3 bases are TGTGCCAGCAGCTTAATGGGACAGAGCAATCAGCCCCAGCATTTT. Translation gives CASSLMGQSNQPQHF. The rearrangement links TRBV7-9 to TRBJ1-5, with 7 bases identical to TRBD1. With V trimmed by 2 bases and J by 1 base, 2 bases remained unmatched. CDR1 is SEHNR and CDR2 is FQNEAQ in the germline V gene (reference sequence). This CDR3 is built from 15 residues.

This chain connects TRBV7-2 to TRBJ2-7; a weak D match, TRBD1 (6 bases). Germline assignment: CDR1 SGHTA and CDR2 FQGNSA. The CDR3 loop spans 11 amino acids. Trimming cost V 1 base and J 9 bases, with 7 bases left between them. The CDR3 protein is CASSLEGGQYF. The DNA of the CDR3 is TGTGCCAGCAGCTTAGAAGGGGGGCAGTACTTC. The full variable domain, completed using reference TRBV7-2 and TRBJ2-7, is GAGVSQSPSNKVTEKGKDVELRCDPISGHTALYWYRQSLGQGLEFLIYFQGNSAPDKSGLPSDRFSAERTGGSVSTLTIQRTQQEDSAVYLCASSLEGGQYFGPGTRLTVT.

This sequence joins TRBV5-1 and TRBJ1-3; tentatively, D is TRBD1 (6 bases). Germline V gene sequence: CDR1 SGHRS, CDR2 YFSETQ. V was cut by 5 bases and J by 0 bases, with 21 bases left in between. The CDR3 length is 18 residues. CDR3 DNA: TGCGCCAGCAGGCTGAGCGAAAGGACAGAGCACTCTGGAAACACCATATATTTT. Translation: CASRLSERTEHSGNTIYF.

The chain links TRBV6-1 to TRBJ2-5, with D maybe TRBD2 (5 bases). There are 16 residues in the CDR3. The germline CDR1 and CDR2 sequences are MNHNS and SASEGT. Between the trimmed V and J ends, which lost 4 bases and 1 base, there was a span of 16 bases. CDR3 residues: CASSGWETSRQETQYF. CDR3 sequence (DNA): TGTGCCAGCAGTGGGTGGGAGACCTCCCGCCAAGAGACCCAGTACTTC.

The chain links TRBV5-1 to TRBJ2-7; possibly TRBD2 for D (5 bases). Germline CDR1 and CDR2: SGHRS and YFSETQ. The V end was cut by 3 bases, the J end by 7 bases, with 17 bases between. The CDR3 is 14 residues long. The CDR3 spells CASSSGGVVMEQYF. CDR3 DNA: TGCGCCAGCAGCTCCGGAGGAGTCGTGATGGAGCAGTACTTC.

This chain connects TRBV4-1 to TRBJ1-2, with TRBD1 as a possible D gene (6 bases). CDR1 MGHRA and CDR2 YSYEKL come from the germline V gene. This CDR3 spans 16 amino acids. V lost 1 base, J lost 5 bases, and 17 bases lay in between. The CDR3 DNA reads as TGCGCCAGCAGCCAAGTACAGGGCGCGAATGATTATGGCTACACCTTC. Translated: CASSQVQGANDYGYTF.

The gene calls are TRBV11-2 and TRBJ2-4, with TRBD1 matching 8 bases. After removal of 6 bases from V and 2 bases from J, the junction contained 12 bases not matched to a gene. This CDR3 has 17 residues. From germline, CDR1 is SGHAT and CDR2 FQNNGV. The CDR3 DNA sequence: TGTGCCAGCAGGCCCAGCGACAGGGGTAGAACCAAAAACATTCAGTACTTC. Translating it yields CASRPSDRGRTKNIQYF. The full variable domain, its missing parts supplied by reference TRBV11-2 and TRBJ2-4, is EAGVAQSPRYKIIEKRQSVAFWCNPISGHATLYWYQQILGQGPKLLIQFQNNGVVDDSQLPKDRFSAERLKGVDSTLKIQPAKLEDSAVYLCASRPSDRGRTKNIQYFGAGTRLSVL.

This clone was seen a few times. The J gene is TRBJ1-2, the V gene TRBV2, with 8 nucleotides matching TRBD1. V lost 6 bases and J lost 4; bases outside the gene matches: 7. The CDR3 spans 14 residues. CDR1 and CDR2 (germline): SNHLY, FYNNEI. The CDR3 coding sequence is TGTGCCAGCAGGCCTCACAGGGGGTCCTATGGCTACACCTTC. Its protein product is CASRPHRGSYGYTF.

This chain joins TRBV27 and TRBJ2-7; D is possibly TRBD2 (5 bases). This CDR3 comprises 13 residues. V gave up 2 bases and J gave up 1 base, with 6 bases separating them. Germline V CDR1 and CDR2: MNHEY, SMNVEV (reference sequence). The CDR3 DNA reads as TGTGCCAGCAGTTTACGGGGTTCCTACGAGCAGTACTTC. Its translation is CASSLRGSYEQYF.

This clone was seen only once. The chain employs TRBV5-4 and TRBJ2-1; TRBD2 agrees at 7 bases. Germline loops: CDR1 SGHNT, CDR2 YYREEE (reference sequence). The CDR3 extends over 16 amino acids. V trimming: 5 bases; J trimming: 1 base; junction bases outside the gene matches: 9. DNA of the CDR3: TGTGCCAGCAGTCCCGGGGAGGGTGGATCCTACAATGAGCAGTTCTTC. Translated: CASSPGEGGSYNEQFF.

A single count supports this clone. This chain links TRBV7-6 with TRBJ2-2, with a tentative D call TRBD2 (6 bases). Trimming pared 1 base from V and 4 bases from J, leaving 10 bases between. The CDR3 has 15 residues. Germline V gene lookup returns CDR1 SGHVS and CDR2 FNYEAQ. The CDR3 loop is CASSLGLASTGELFF. The CDR3 nucleotides are TGTGCCAGCAGCTTAGGGCTAGCGTCCACCGGGGAGCTGTTTTTT.

The V gene is TRBV6-5, the J gene TRBJ1-1; no clear D. Trimming left V 5 bases short and J 1 base short, with 8 bases between. The CDR3 spans 13 residues. Germline values: CDR1 MNHEY, CDR2 SVGAGI. CDR3 loop: CASSPTANTEAFF. Written as DNA, the CDR3 is TGTGCCAGCAGTCCCACAGCGAACACTGAAGCTTTCTTT.

The chain couples TRBV5-6 to TRBJ2-7, with a weak D call TRBD2 (6 bases). The germline gives CDR1 SGHDT, CDR2 YYEEEE. V lost 6 bases and J 2 bases, leaving 15 bases between the germline ends. CDR3 length: 14 amino acids. The CDR3 coding sequence is TGTGCCAGCACTGCTGGGGGGTACACCTACGAGCAGTACTTC. It encodes CASTAGGYTYEQYF.

The chain couples TRBV28 to TRBJ2-1, with 7 bases fitting TRBD1. The CDR3 extends over 17 amino acids. Germline V gene data show CDR1 as MDHEN and CDR2 as SYDVKM. V lost 11 bases to trimming and J lost 5 bases; unmatched junction nucleotides: 21. DNA for the CDR3: TGTGCCTGTGTGGGGTCAACGTACAGGGGTCGGCACAATGAGCAGTTCTTC. It codes for CACVGSTYRGRHNEQFF.

The V gene is TRBV5-4, the J gene TRBJ2-2, with 8 bases that match TRBD1. Germline CDR1 is SGHNT and CDR2 is YYREEE (reference sequence). The CDR3 loop spans 17 amino acids. V was clipped by 0 bases and J by 3 bases; unmatched bases: 7. The CDR3 is CASSLARQGAYTGELFF. The CDR3 bases are TGTGCCAGCAGCTTGGCCCGCCAGGGGGCTTACACCGGGGAGCTGTTTTTT.

This rearrangement joins TRBV28 to TRBJ2-3; weak D call: TRBD2 (6 bases). From germline, CDR1 is MDHEN and CDR2 SYDVKM. The ends were cut back, 5 bases at V and 5 bases at J, with 20 bases in the middle. This CDR3 contains 16 residues. The chain's CDR3 is CASSMPESGVGDTQYF. Here the CDR3 DNA reads TGTGCCAGCAGTATGCCGGAATCGGGAGTGGGAGATACGCAGTATTTT.

The V call is TRBV9, the J call TRBJ1-3; perhaps TRBD1 as D (5 bases). Germline CDR1 is SGDLS and CDR2 is YYNGEE. With 4 bases removed from V and 4 bases from J, the gap between germline ends came to 12 bases. The length of the CDR3 is 14 residues. The CDR3 DNA sequence: TGTGCCAGCAGCCCCGGGACTGGCGGAAACACCATATATTTT. This sequence encodes CASSPGTGGNTIYF. Full variable domain (outside the CDR3, taken from reference TRBV9 and TRBJ1-3): DSGVTQTPKHLITATGQRVTLRCSPRSGDLSVYWYQQSLDQGLQFLIQYYNGEERAKGNILERFSAQQFPDLHSELNLSSLELGDSALYFCASSPGTGGNTIYFGEGSWLTVV.

This chain connects TRBV18 to TRBJ2-5, with D possibly being TRBD2 (5 bases). Germline CDR1 KGHSH, CDR2 LQKENI. V shed 6 bases and J shed 5 bases, with 16 bases lying between them. This CDR3 has 14 residues. The CDR3 spells CASSDLARGETQYF. In DNA, the CDR3 is TGTGCCAGCTCCGACCTAGCCAGAGGGGAGACCCAGTACTTC.

By proportion, this clone is medium-sized. The V and J genes are TRBV19 and TRBJ2-7; a possible D gene is TRBD2 (6 bases). Trimming shortened V by 10 bases and J by 1 base, and 17 bases separated the two germline ends. This CDR3 has 14 amino acids. Germline V gives CDR1 LNHDA, CDR2 SQIVND (reference sequence). As DNA, the CDR3 is TGTGCCACCTCCCCGGGGGTCCTTTCCTACGAGCAGTACTTC. Amino acid sequence: CATSPGVLSYEQYF.

The chain uses TRBV28 and TRBJ1-4, with 9 bases identical to TRBD1. CDR1 is MDHEN, CDR2 SYDVKM, per germline. V dropped 7 bases and J dropped 7; count of bases not matched to a gene: 7. The CDR3 runs 14 residues. As DNA, the CDR3 is TGTGCCAGCAAAGAGACAGGGGGTAGTGAAAAACTGTTTTTT. It is translated as CASKETGGSEKLFF.

This sequence joins TRBV5-4 and TRBJ2-3, with D hard to call. This CDR3 comprises 12 residues. The V and J ends lost 1 base and 3 bases respectively, with 3 bases between them. Looked up from germline, CDR1 is SGHNT and CDR2 is YYREEE (reference sequence). This chain's CDR3 is CASSLITDTQYF. The DNA for the CDR3 is TGTGCCAGCAGCTTGATAACAGATACGCAGTATTTT.

This chain joins TRBV6-6 and TRBJ2-6; D remains unclear. This CDR3 comprises 14 residues. CDR1 is MNHNY, CDR2 SVGAGI, per germline (reference sequence). The V end lost 10 bases, the J end lost 2 bases, and 12 bases lay between the germline ends. CDR3 protein: CATPLGPGANVLTF. The CDR3 DNA reads as TGTGCCACTCCCCTTGGGCCTGGGGCCAACGTCCTGACTTTC.

The chain couples TRBV5-6 to TRBJ2-7; 11 bases map to TRBD2. This CDR3 region has 15 residues. In germline, CDR1 is SGHDT, CDR2 YYEEEE. V shed 3 bases, J shed 4 bases, and the junction held 6 bases outside the gene matches. This chain's CDR3 is CASSYSGRGLYEQYF. CDR3 bases: TGTGCCAGCAGCTATAGCGGGAGGGGACTGTACGAGCAGTACTTC.